This T cell receptor (beta chain) was observed in a study of blood T cell repertoires in COVID-19. Comments on this clone: The same CDR3 can be traced to other DNA sequences in this sample.

Here immunoSEQ multiplex PCR was the method, and the copy in TCRdb shows in-frame clones only, minus some. The profile shows approximately 89,000 clones, approximately 78% of them singletons. Trimming removed 2 bases from V and 3 bases from J; junction bases left unmatched: 2. Germline V lookup: CDR1 SGHRS, CDR2 YFSETQ. The CDR3 extends over 15 amino acids. This TCR was sampled from a human donor in a cohort sampled during active COVID-19. Sequences were obtained from peripheral blood. V and J are TRBV5-1 and TRBJ2-2, with 9 bases aligning to TRBD1. CDR3 sequence: CASSLGQGHTGELFF. The DNA for the CDR3 is TGCGCCAGCAGCTTAGGACAGGGGCACACCGGGGAGCTGTTTTTT.